The 19 T cell receptor beta chains given below trace back to one sample, sequenced in a study of response to subunit inactivated influenza vaccine. MiXCR, run by TCRdb on the RT-PCR reads, gives a single entry per CDR3 protein. This table holds roughly 460,000 distinct CDR3 sequences, 9.5% to 12% found once. The sequencing here drew on PBMCs from blood, taken around seven weeks after vaccination. The receptors derive from a man aged 45-65 years who received an inactivated influenza vaccine.

This clonotype came up a few times. The chain joins TRBV27 to TRBJ2-1, with 11 bases identical to TRBD2. This CDR3 contains 15 residues. Per the germline V gene, CDR1 is MNHEY and CDR2 is SMNVEV (reference sequence). J was trimmed by 8 bases and V by 5 bases; bases with no gene match: 8. The CDR3 bases are TGTGCCAGCAGTGGGAGACTAGCGGGATTAGATGAGCAGTTCTTC. The encoded protein is CASSGRLAGLDEQFF.

This clonotype was detected ten times or more. V is TRBV7-8 and J is TRBJ2-1; D remains unclear. The V gene lost 8 bases and the J gene lost 8 bases, with 7 bases spanning the gap. The CDR3 is 10 residues long. From germline, CDR1 is SGHVS and CDR2 FQNEAQ. CDR3 nucleotides: TGTGCCAGCTTAGCAGATGAGCAGTTCTTC. This sequence encodes CASLADEQFF.

This clonotype has at least ten counts. This chain uses TRBV6-4 with TRBJ1-6; D not certain. CDR3 size: 13 residues. Germline CDR1 MRHNA, CDR2 SNTAGT. V lost 7 bases to trimming and J lost 4 bases, with 8 bases between them. The CDR3 spells CASKRAYNSPLHF. CDR3 DNA sequence: TGTGCCAGCAAGAGGGCGTATAATTCACCCCTCCACTTT.

J is TRBJ2-7 and V is TRBV6-5; 7 bases fit TRBD1. Germline-derived CDR1 and CDR2 are MNHEY and SVGAGI. CDR3 length: 17 residues. The V segment lost 0 bases and the J segment 0 bases; nucleotides outside the gene matches: 8. The CDR3 DNA follows: TGTGCCAGCAGTTACTCGGCCGGGACAGTCAACTCCTACGAGCAGTACTTC. It yields the protein CASSYSAGTVNSYEQYF.

Details on this clonotype: At one end, the junction sequence differs from germline, possibly due to a read error. V is TRBV10-3 and J is TRBJ2-5; D uncertain. The length of the CDR3 is 13 residues. CDR1 ENHRY and CDR2 SYGVKD come from the germline V gene. The CDR3: CAITESLAETQYF. In DNA form, the CDR3 reads TGTGCCATCACTGAGAGTCTGGCAGAGACCCAGTACTTC.

There are many counts of this clonotype. The chain combines TRBV10-3 with TRBJ1-2, with 10 bases aligning to TRBD1. CDR1 ENHRY and CDR2 SYGVKD come from the germline V gene. The V gene end was trimmed by 4 bases and the J gene end by 8 bases; junction bases not matched to a gene: 10. The CDR3 has 15 amino acids. The CDR3 coding sequence is TGTGCCATCAGTGCGCAAACCGGGACAGGGGAAGGCTACACCTTC. This codes for CAISAQTGTGEGYTF.

In DNA form, the CDR3 reads TGTGCCAGCAGCCCAAGCGGGGGTTCGGAAGCTTTCTTT. It is translated as CASSPSGGSEAFF. The V gene is TRBV7-2, the J gene TRBJ1-1, with a tentative D call TRBD1 (5 bases). The germline V and J ends were trimmed by 5 bases and 8 bases, with 15 bases remaining between them. CDR3 length: 13 residues. Germline V gene sequence: CDR1 SGHTA, CDR2 FQGNSA.

This chain uses TRBV20-1 with TRBJ1-1, with D possibly TRBD1 on 5 matching bases. This CDR3 region has 14 residues. Trimming left V 0 bases short and J 2 bases short, with 10 bases between. Germline CDR1 DFQATT, CDR2 SNEGSKA (reference sequence). The CDR3 DNA sequence: TGCAGTGCTAGAGATGGGGGGGGAAACACTGAAGCTTTCTTT. Protein sequence: CSARDGGGNTEAFF.

This rearrangement joins TRBV30 to TRBJ2-1; 10 nucleotides align to TRBD1. V shed 3 bases, J shed 3 bases, and the junction held 11 bases outside the gene matches. Per germline, CDR1 GTSNPN and CDR2 SVGIG (reference sequence). CDR3 length: 17 amino acids. The CDR3 nucleotides are TGTGCCTGGAGCCCTGCCCCGGGACAGGGGTTCTACAATGAGCAGTTCTTC. Translated, it gives CAWSPAPGQGFYNEQFF.

This clonotype was counted many times. The chain couples TRBV5-1 to TRBJ2-1, with TRBD2 matching over 11 bases. The CDR3 runs 17 residues. V trimming: 2 bases; J trimming: 1 base; junction bases outside the gene matches: 5. The germline V gene encodes CDR1 SGHRS and CDR2 YFSETQ. In DNA form, the CDR3 reads TGCGCCAGCAGCTTACCCATAGCGGGAGGGTCCTACAATGAGCAGTTCTTC. Its translation: CASSLPIAGGSYNEQFF.

This clonotype was recorded at least ten times. The genes are TRBV20-1 and TRBJ2-7; tentative D call: TRBD2 (5 bases). The germline CDR1 and CDR2 sequences are DFQATT and SNEGSKA (reference sequence). The ends were cut back, 6 bases at V and 0 bases at J, with 12 bases in the middle. The CDR3 length is 13 residues. The CDR3 loop reads CSADEGNSYEQYF. CDR3 in DNA: TGCAGTGCCGACGAGGGCAACTCCTACGAGCAGTACTTC.

The V and J genes are TRBV5-1 and TRBJ2-3; TRBD2 matches 12 bases. The CDR3 is 17 amino acids. V lost 0 bases, J lost 4 bases, and 6 bases stayed unmatched. The germline V gene has CDR1 SGHRS and CDR2 YFSETQ. In nucleotides, the CDR3 is TGCGCCAGCAGCTTGGCGTCTAGCGGGGGGGCCTCAGATACGCAGTATTTT. Translating it yields CASSLASSGGASDTQYF.

The chain uses TRBV7-9 and TRBJ1-2; no firm D call. The length of the CDR3 is 11 residues. Between the trimmed V and J ends, which lost 5 bases and 2 bases, there was a span of 3 bases. Germline V gene data show CDR1 as SEHNR and CDR2 as FQNEAQ (reference sequence). The CDR3 DNA sequence: TGTGCCAGCAGCAGAAACTATGGCTACACCTTC. Translating gives CASSRNYGYTF.

This clonotype was detected only a few times. The rearrangement uses TRBV9 and TRBJ2-1, with TRBD2 identical over 9 bases. The CDR3 extends over 14 amino acids. V was pared by 0 bases and J by 6 bases, with 1 base of the junction left unmatched. Germline loops: CDR1 SGDLS, CDR2 YYNGEE. The CDR3 protein is CASSVELAGNEQFF. The DNA of the CDR3 is TGTGCCAGCAGCGTAGAACTAGCGGGCAATGAGCAGTTCTTC.

This clonotype was recorded a few times. This chain connects TRBV12-3 or TRBV12-4 to TRBJ2-5; TRBD2 matches at 8 bases. This CDR3 spans 16 amino acids. The junction had 6 bases not matched to a gene; V was cut back by 2 bases and J by 1 base. CDR3 bases: TGTGCCAGCAGTTTACCGGGGGCGGGGGGCCAAGAGACCCAGTACTTC. This codes for CASSLPGAGGQETQYF.

The V call is TRBV7-8, the J call TRBJ2-5; possible D gene TRBD1, 5 bases. This CDR3 comprises 12 residues. Germline CDR1 and CDR2: SGHVS and FQNEAQ. With 0 bases removed from V and 9 bases from J, the gap between germline ends came to 8 bases. The DNA of the CDR3 is TGTGCCAGCAGCTTAGCGCTACAGGCCCAGTACTTC. It yields the protein CASSLALQAQYF.

The table lists this clonotype with a few counts. The chain uses TRBV5-6 and TRBJ2-5; D perhaps matches TRBD2 (6 bases). CDR3 length equals 14 residues. V lost 4 bases to trimming and J lost 3 bases, with 13 bases between them. From germline, CDR1 is SGHDT and CDR2 YYEEEE. CDR3 in amino acids: CASSHWEAEETQYF. CDR3 coding DNA: TGTGCCAGCAGCCACTGGGAGGCAGAAGAGACCCAGTACTTC. The full variable domain, completed using reference TRBV5-6 and TRBJ2-5, is DAGVTQSPTHLIKTRGQQVTLRCSPKSGHDTVSWYQQALGQGPQFIFQYYEEEERQRGNFPDRFSGHQFPNYSSELNVNALLLGDSALYLCASSHWEAEETQYFGPGTRLLVL.

This clonotype has only a few counts. The chain is built from TRBV28 and TRBJ1-2; the D is unclear. Between the trimmed V and J ends, which lost 5 bases and 8 bases, there was a span of 18 bases. This CDR3 region has 14 residues. Germline V gives CDR1 MDHEN, CDR2 SYDVKM. The CDR3 region is CASSRDKATGGYTF. The CDR3, as DNA: TGTGCCAGCAGTCGGGATAAGGCAACGGGAGGCTACACCTTC.

V is TRBV7-2 and J is TRBJ2-7; tentatively, D is TRBD1 (5 bases). In germline, CDR1 is SGHTA, CDR2 FQGNSA. This CDR3 is built from 13 residues. V was cut by 1 base and J by 6 bases, with 10 bases left in between. Here the CDR3 DNA reads TGTGCCAGCAGCTTAGTAGGGGTGGGCGAGCAGTACTTC. It specifies CASSLVGVGEQYF.